The 18 T cell receptor beta chains below were found in one sample sequenced in a study of blood T cell repertoires in COVID-19. Clones were read by immunoSEQ multiplex PCR, and TCRdb kept only the in-frame ones, dropping some. The sample records roughly 350,000 clones, roughly 85% being singletons. Sequencing was performed on peripheral blood. The receptors were gathered from a woman aged 18-35 years with acute or convalescent COVID-19.

The chain combines TRBV5-6 with TRBJ1-1; TRBD1 matches 7 bases. CDR3 length: 16 amino acids. Losses at the gene ends were 0 bases for V and 0 bases for J; bases not matched to a gene: 5. CDR1 SGHDT and CDR2 YYEEEE come from the germline V gene. The CDR3 nucleotides are TGTGCCAGCAGCTTGGGTGGGACAGTTATGAACACTGAAGCTTTCTTT. Translating gives CASSLGGTVMNTEAFF.

V and J are TRBV21-1 and TRBJ2-3; TRBD2 is the table's D call, not checked against the DNA. TRBV21-1 is described as a pseudogene. The CDR3 is 17 residues long. The CDR3 nucleotides are TGTGCCAGCAGCAAACGGGTGGCAACGCCCAGCACAGATACGCAGTATTTT. Translated, it gives CASSKRVATPSTDTQYF.

V and J are TRBV27 and TRBJ2-1, with TRBD1 matching over 10 bases. The CDR3 has 16 residues. With V trimmed by 4 bases and J by 1 base, 4 bases remained unmatched. CDR1 and CDR2 (germline): MNHEY, SMNVEV (reference sequence). CDR3 residues: CASSSGQGRSYNEQFF. CDR3 DNA: TGTGCCAGCAGTTCGGGACAGGGGAGATCCTACAATGAGCAGTTCTTC.

This chain joins TRBV6-5 and TRBJ1-1; 8 bases fit TRBD1. V was pared by 5 bases and J by 3 bases, with 5 bases of the junction left unmatched. The CDR3 contains 14 residues. Germline CDR1 MNHEY, CDR2 SVGAGI. The CDR3 spells CASSPRQGYTEAFF. The CDR3 bases are TGTGCCAGCAGTCCCCGACAGGGGTACACTGAAGCTTTCTTT.

This chain connects TRBV4-1 to TRBJ2-1; 7 bases align to TRBD1. This CDR3 has 18 amino acids. Germline lookup yields CDR1 MGHRA and CDR2 YSYEKL. V shed 1 base, J shed 0 bases, and the junction held 9 bases outside the gene matches. The CDR3 DNA reads TGCGCCAGCAGCCAAGGGACAGGTCCCTTAAGCTCCTACAATGAGCAGTTCTTC. Translated, it gives CASSQGTGPLSSYNEQFF.

The rearrangement joins TRBV18 to TRBJ1-3, with D possibly being TRBD1 (6 bases). The CDR3 spans 17 residues. Trimming removed 0 bases from V and 0 bases from J, with 12 bases in between. Looked up from germline, CDR1 is KGHSH and CDR2 is LQKENI. CDR3 loop: CASSPPGQGTSGNTIYF. DNA of the CDR3: TGTGCCAGCTCACCACCGGGTCAGGGGACCTCTGGAAACACCATATATTTT.

This clone was seen only a few times. This sequence joins TRBV27 and TRBJ2-1; 10 nucleotides align to TRBD1. CDR3 length: 15 amino acids. Germline lookup yields CDR1 MNHEY and CDR2 SMNVEV (reference sequence). The trim removed 8 bases at V and 1 base at J, leaving 5 bases unmatched. CDR3 sequence reads: CASCPDRGSYNEQFF. The DNA of the CDR3 is TGTGCCAGCTGCCCGGACAGGGGGTCCTACAATGAGCAGTTCTTC.

The rearrangement links TRBV10-2 to TRBJ2-7; 9 nucleotides align to TRBD2. The CDR3 extends over 16 amino acids. V trimming: 6 bases; J trimming: 3 bases; junction bases outside the gene matches: 12. CDR1 is WSHSY and CDR2 is SAAADI in the germline V gene. CDR3 coding DNA: TGCGCCAGCAGCGTTGCTAGGGCTAGCGGGAACTACGAGCAGTACTTC. It is translated as CASSVARASGNYEQYF.

V is TRBV25-1 and J is TRBJ1-3; the match to TRBD1 covers 8 bases. The CDR3 totals 16 residues. V lost 5 bases to trimming and J lost 2 bases; unmatched junction nucleotides: 8. The V gene's germline CDR1 is MGHDK and CDR2 SYGVNS. The CDR3 DNA sequence: TGTGCCAGCAGTACTTACAGGGGGATCACTGGAAACACCATATATTTT. This encodes CASSTYRGITGNTIYF.

The rearrangement links TRBV6-5 to TRBJ1-6; a possible D gene is TRBD1 (6 bases). The CDR3 sequence is 13 residues long. CDR1 MNHEY and CDR2 SVGAGI come from the germline V gene. V shed 6 bases and J shed 7 bases, with 10 bases lying between them. CDR3 coding DNA: TGTGCCAGCAGCCGAGGGGGAAATTCACCCCTCCACTTT. Translated, it gives CASSRGGNSPLHF.

There are a few counts of this clone. The gene calls are TRBV6-2 or TRBV6-3 and TRBJ1-5; D possibly corresponds to TRBD1 (5 bases). Germline V CDR1 and CDR2: MNHEY, SVGEGT. This CDR3 region has 16 residues. V was trimmed by 2 bases and J by 6 bases, leaving 17 bases between them. CDR3 coding DNA: TGTGCCAGCAGTTACGATGGAGGGGACGGGGGTCAGCCCCAGCATTTT. Translating it yields CASSYDGGDGGQPQHF.

In regard to this clone: The junction and the germline gene differ at one end; a read error may be behind it. The V call is TRBV4-1, the J call TRBJ1-5; tentatively, D is TRBD1 (6 bases). The CDR3 consists of 15 residues. The germline V gene encodes CDR1 MGHRA and CDR2 YSYEKL. The CDR3 DNA reads TGCGCCAGCAGCGAAGACGGGCAGGGGAATCAGCCCCAGCATTTT. It specifies CASSEDGQGNQPQHF.

This chain connects TRBV6-1 to TRBJ1-2; D unclear. This CDR3 is 15 amino acids long. Trimming stripped 3 bases from V and 7 bases from J, with 18 bases between. CDR1 is MNHNS, CDR2 SASEGT, per germline. CDR3 DNA: TGTGCCAGCAGTGATCTTAGTCGCTCGGTGTCTGGCTACACCTTC. This sequence encodes CASSDLSRSVSGYTF.

The rearrangement links TRBV7-2 to TRBJ1-1; a possible D gene is TRBD1 (5 bases). The CDR3 spans 12 residues. Trimming took off 5 bases at V and 1 base at J, with 5 bases between the two ends. The germline V gene encodes CDR1 SGHTA and CDR2 FQGNSA. The DNA of the CDR3 is TGTGCCAGCAGCGACAGGAACACTGAAGCTTTCTTT. This gives the protein CASSDRNTEAFF.

J is TRBJ2-5 and V is TRBV6-1; unclear D gene. This CDR3 comprises 12 residues. Trimming stripped 0 bases from V and 5 bases from J, with 4 bases between. Germline V CDR1 and CDR2: MNHNS, SASEGT. The CDR3 protein is CASSEARETQYF. CDR3 nucleotides: TGTGCCAGCAGTGAAGCGAGGGAGACCCAGTACTTC.

The chain carries TRBV5-1 and TRBJ1-4; 7 nucleotides line up with TRBD1. The germline V gene has CDR1 SGHRS and CDR2 YFSETQ. The J segment lost 0 bases and the V segment lost 4 bases, leaving 9 bases of the junction unmatched. The CDR3 length is 17 residues. The chain's CDR3 is CASSRDSFIATNEKLFF. As DNA, the CDR3 is TGCGCCAGCAGCCGGGACAGCTTTATTGCAACTAATGAAAAACTGTTTTTT.

J is TRBJ2-5 and V is TRBV6-6; D is uncertain. Germline V gene sequence: CDR1 MNHNY, CDR2 SVGAGI (reference sequence). CDR3 size: 16 residues. The V gene lost 7 bases and the J gene lost 0 bases, with 18 bases spanning the gap. The CDR3 coding sequence is TGTGCCAGCATCGAAGCCTCAGGTCTGTACCAAGAGACCCAGTACTTC. This codes for CASIEASGLYQETQYF.

This chain links TRBV15 with TRBJ1-2; maybe TRBD1 (6 bases). Deletions cut 0 bases from V and 3 bases from J, with 11 bases between. Germline V lookup: CDR1 LNHNV, CDR2 YYDKDF (reference sequence). The CDR3 runs to 15 residues. In DNA form, the CDR3 reads TGTGCCACCAGCAGAGAGGCAGGGGAATACTATGGCTACACCTTC. This codes for CATSREAGEYYGYTF.